These 29 T cell receptor beta chains were sequenced from one sample in a study of T cell responses to AZD1222 COVID-19 vaccine. Generated by immunoSEQ multiplex PCR, the TCRdb table keeps only in-frame clones and is missing some. The sample holds some 80,000 clones, roughly 88% seen once. The sample consisted of peripheral blood, taken 28 days after the second dose of the MenACWY control vaccine. The receptor source for this set is an adult who received the MenACWY meningococcal vaccine as a control.

The chain joins TRBV18 to TRBJ1-6; maybe TRBD1 (6 bases). Germline CDR1 and CDR2: KGHSH and LQKENI. This CDR3 spans 13 amino acids. The germline V and J ends were trimmed by 2 bases and 10 bases, with 9 bases remaining between them. The CDR3 is CASSPRGESPLHF. In nucleotides, the CDR3 is TGTGCCAGCTCACCAAGGGGGGAATCACCCCTCCACTTT. Filled out from reference TRBV18 and TRBJ1-6, the complete variable domain reads NAGVMQNPRHLVRRRGQEARLRCSPMKGHSHVYWYRQLPEEGLKFMVYLQKENIIDESGMPKERFSAEFPKEGPSILRIQQVVRGDSAAYFCASSPRGESPLHFGNGTRLTVT.

This chain connects TRBV12-3 or TRBV12-4 to TRBJ1-2; D not certain. CDR3 length: 13 amino acids. Trimming removed 7 bases from V and 2 bases from J, with 11 bases in between. CDR3 loop: CASNHSPNYGYTF. Here the CDR3 DNA reads TGTGCCAGCAACCACAGCCCGAACTATGGCTACACCTTC.

This clone has a single count. V usage is TRBV9 and J usage is TRBJ2-1; weak D call: TRBD2 (5 bases). This CDR3 region has 13 residues. The V end was cut by 0 bases, the J end by 7 bases, with 8 bases between. Germline V gives CDR1 SGDLS, CDR2 YYNGEE. This CDR3 reads CASSVAGSNEQFF. DNA of the CDR3: TGTGCCAGCAGCGTAGCGGGGAGTAATGAGCAGTTCTTC.

The rearrangement links TRBV15 to TRBJ1-1, with D unclear. CDR1 is LNHNV, CDR2 YYDKDF, per germline (reference sequence). Trimming took off 5 bases at V and 1 base at J, with 14 bases between the two ends. CDR3 length equals 15 residues. This chain's CDR3 is CATSPGTGKNTEAFF. DNA of the CDR3: TGTGCCACCAGCCCTGGTACTGGGAAGAACACTGAAGCTTTCTTT.

The sample holds one count of this clone. The chain employs TRBV5-5 and TRBJ2-5; the D is unclear. This CDR3 has 12 amino acids. CDR1 is SGHKS, CDR2 YYEKEE, per germline (reference sequence). The V end was cut by 0 bases, the J end by 5 bases, with 5 bases between. CDR3 protein: CASSLEGETQYF. The CDR3 region has the DNA TGTGCCAGCAGCTTGGAAGGGGAGACCCAGTACTTC. The full variable domain, completed using reference TRBV5-5 and TRBJ2-5, is DAGVTQSPTHLIKTRGQQVTLRCSPISGHKSVSWYQQVLGQGPQFIFQYYEKEERGRGNFPDRFSARQFPNYSSELNVNALLLGDSALYLCASSLEGETQYFGPGTRLLVL.

The chain employs TRBV6-5 and TRBJ2-2, with TRBD1 identical over 8 bases. Germline V gene sequence: CDR1 MNHEY, CDR2 SVGAGI. Unmatched junction bases numbered 5, after V lost 0 bases and J lost 5 bases. This CDR3 region has 16 residues. The CDR3 region has the DNA TGTGCCAGCAGTTACTCGACAGGGGTTGGGACCGGGGAGCTGTTTTTT. Protein: CASSYSTGVGTGELFF.

The chain uses TRBV7-2 and TRBJ2-7, with D unresolved. Germline CDR1 is SGHTA and CDR2 is FQGNSA. The CDR3 is made up of 14 amino acids. Trimming took off 1 base at V and 2 bases at J, with 9 bases between the two ends. The CDR3 region is CASSLDVSTYEQYF. The CDR3 region has the DNA TGTGCCAGCAGCTTAGACGTGTCCACCTACGAGCAGTACTTC.

This clone is termed medium-sized (0.01 to 0.1%). V and J are TRBV6-5 and TRBJ2-1; 7 bases align to TRBD2. Germline-derived CDR1 and CDR2 are MNHEY and SVGAGI. Trimming cost V 6 bases and J 7 bases; bases outside gene matches: 6. The CDR3 loop spans 13 amino acids. The CDR3 sequence: CASRLGEGNEQFF. The CDR3 nucleotides read TGTGCCAGCAGGCTAGGGGAGGGGAATGAGCAGTTCTTC.

J is TRBJ1-4 and V is TRBV4-2; D is possibly TRBD1 (5 bases). This CDR3 is built from 16 residues. From germline, CDR1 is LGHNA and CDR2 YNFKEQ. Trimming removed 6 bases from V and 6 bases from J, with 20 bases in between. CDR3 in amino acids: CASRRNGAQGDEKLFF. The CDR3 coding sequence is TGTGCCAGCAGACGGAACGGGGCGCAGGGCGATGAAAAACTGTTTTTT.

The genes are TRBV6-5 and TRBJ1-3; D possibly corresponds to TRBD1 (5 bases). Germline V gene sequence: CDR1 MNHEY, CDR2 SVGAGI. V gave up 2 bases and J gave up 2 bases, with 7 bases separating them. This CDR3 is 14 amino acids long. CDR3 residues: CASSYGGTGNTIYF. The CDR3 DNA reads TGTGCCAGCAGTTACGGGGGGACTGGAAACACCATATATTTT.

The chain recombines TRBV6-5 with TRBJ1-1, with 8 bases matching TRBD1. V lost 4 bases, J lost 4 bases, and 8 bases stayed unmatched. CDR1 is MNHEY, CDR2 SVGAGI, per germline. The CDR3 is 15 amino acids. DNA of the CDR3: TGTGCCAGCAGTTCCAGGACAGGGCAGGTCACTGAAGCTTTCTTT. Protein: CASSSRTGQVTEAFF.

This chain joins TRBV18 and TRBJ2-4, with TRBD1 matching 9 bases. The germline gives CDR1 KGHSH, CDR2 LQKENI. V lost 7 bases to trimming and J lost 6 bases; unmatched junction nucleotides: 4. The CDR3 spans 13 residues. As DNA, the CDR3 is TGTGCCAGCTGGACAGGGGAGGGAAACATTCAGTACTTC. This gives the protein CASWTGEGNIQYF.

This clone was seen only a few times. J is TRBJ2-5 and V is TRBV7-7, with D perhaps matching TRBD2 (6 bases). Germline CDR1 is SSHAT and CDR2 is FNYEAQ (reference sequence). V lost 5 bases, J lost 3 bases, and 16 bases lay in between. This CDR3 comprises 15 residues. In DNA, the CDR3 is TGTGCCAGCAGCCCCACCGGGACTGAAAAAGAGACCCAGTACTTC. Translating gives CASSPTGTEKETQYF. The variable domain in full, completed from reference TRBV7-7 and TRBJ2-5, reads GAGVSQSPRYKVTKRGQDVTLRCDPISSHATLYWYQQALGQGPEFLTYFNYEAQPDKSGLPSDRFSAERPEGSISTLTIQRTEQRDSAMYRCASSPTGTEKETQYFGPGTRLLVL.

The chain uses TRBV19 and TRBJ2-3; 9 bases are a match to TRBD2. V was clipped by 4 bases and J by 0 bases; unmatched bases: 5. CDR1 LNHDA and CDR2 SQIVND come from the germline V gene (reference sequence). The CDR3 covers 16 residues. CDR3 DNA: TGTGCCAGTAGTACGCTTGCGGGGGGGAGCACAGATACGCAGTATTTT. The encoded protein is CASSTLAGGSTDTQYF. The full variable domain, rest sourced from reference TRBV19 and TRBJ2-3, is DGGITQSPKYLFRKEGQNVTLSCEQNLNHDAMYWYRQDPGQGLRLIYYSQIVNDFQKGDIAEGYSVSREKKESFPLTVTSAQKNPTAFYLCASSTLAGGSTDTQYFGPGTRLTVL.

Comment on this clone: Other DNA sequences in this sample translate to the same CDR3. The chain carries TRBV12-3 or TRBV12-4 and TRBJ1-3; D is unresolved. The CDR3 extends over 13 amino acids. V lost 2 bases to trimming and J lost 3 bases, with 5 bases between them. CDR3: CASSLFGGNTIYF. CDR3 sequence (DNA): TGTGCCAGCAGTTTATTTGGTGGAAACACCATATATTTT.

As concerns this clone: The conserved final phenylalanine or tryptophan is absent from the CDR3, which likely points to a read error. The limits of the CDR3 on the DNA are not certain, so only TCRdb's listed CDR3 is given. The gene calls are TRBV20-1 and TRBJ2-7. From its first to its last residue, the CDR3 has 11 amino acids. Germline CDR1 and CDR2: DFQATT and SNEGSKA (reference sequence). This CDR3 is CSADLDAIPSM.

This clone was seen just once. V and J are TRBV7-9 and TRBJ1-6; possible D gene TRBD1, 5 bases. The CDR3 is 15 amino acids. V was cut by 3 bases and J by 7 bases, with 13 bases left in between. In germline, CDR1 is SEHNR, CDR2 FQNEAQ (reference sequence). CDR3 sequence reads: CASSLTQGENSPLHF. CDR3 coding DNA: TGTGCCAGCAGCTTGACCCAGGGTGAGAATTCACCCCTCCACTTT.

This chain connects TRBV19 to TRBJ2-7; D gene uncertain. Trimming removed 0 bases from V and 6 bases from J, with 6 bases in between. The CDR3 is made up of 12 amino acids. Germline assignment: CDR1 LNHDA and CDR2 SQIVND (reference sequence). The CDR3 protein is CASSIDLGEQYF. In DNA, the CDR3 is TGTGCCAGTAGTATAGATTTGGGCGAGCAGTACTTC. The full variable domain, completed using reference TRBV19 and TRBJ2-7, is DGGITQSPKYLFRKEGQNVTLSCEQNLNHDAMYWYRQDPGQGLRLIYYSQIVNDFQKGDIAEGYSVSREKKESFPLTVTSAQKNPTAFYLCASSIDLGEQYFGPGTRLTVT.

This rearrangement joins TRBV5-6 to TRBJ2-1; D ambiguous. Germline V gene sequence: CDR1 SGHDT, CDR2 YYEEEE. V was clipped by 2 bases and J by 3 bases, with 9 bases between them. This CDR3 region has 14 residues. CDR3 sequence (DNA): TGTGCCAGCAGCTTAACGGACGGCTACAATGAGCAGTTCTTC. Translated: CASSLTDGYNEQFF.

The chain employs TRBV30 and TRBJ2-7, with TRBD1 matching over 9 bases. The V gene's germline CDR1 is GTSNPN and CDR2 SVGIG (reference sequence). This CDR3 contains 16 residues. The V and J ends lost 1 base and 2 bases, in that order; junction bases with no gene match: 9. Here the CDR3 DNA reads TGTGCCTGGAGTGATCCCCAGGGACAGGGTACCTACGAGCAGTACTTC. Its translation is CAWSDPQGQGTYEQYF. The whole variable domain, remainder taken from reference TRBV30 and TRBJ2-7, is SQTIHQWPATLVQPVGSPLSLECTVEGTSNPNLYWYRQAAGRGLQLLFYSVGIGQISSEVPQNLSASRPQDRQFILSSKKLLLSDSGFYLCAWSDPQGQGTYEQYFGPGTRLTVT.

CDR3 amino acids: CASSYLAGPGNQPQHF. In DNA, the CDR3 is TGTGCCAGCAGTTATTTAGCGGGACCCGGGAATCAGCCCCAGCATTTT. The chain has TRBV6-6 and TRBJ1-5, with a tentative D call TRBD1 (5 bases). This CDR3 spans 16 amino acids. Trimming stripped 3 bases from V and 4 bases from J, with 16 bases between. Per germline, CDR1 MNHNY and CDR2 SVGAGI (reference sequence).

V is TRBV6-5 and J is TRBJ2-3, with a weak D call TRBD2 (6 bases). The CDR3 runs 14 residues. Trimming shortened V by 4 bases and J by 1 base, and 9 bases separated the two germline ends. CDR1 and CDR2 (germline): MNHEY, SVGAGI. CDR3 bases: TGTGCCAGCAGTTCGGGCGGGGGCACAGATACGCAGTATTTT. This sequence encodes CASSSGGGTDTQYF.

V is TRBV4-1 and J is TRBJ1-5, with D unclear. CDR1 MGHRA and CDR2 YSYEKL come from the germline V gene. This CDR3 region has 13 residues. V lost 7 bases, J lost 3 bases, and 10 bases lay in between. The CDR3 region has the DNA TGCGCCAGCAATAATGGCTACAATCAGCCCCAGCATTTT. Residues: CASNNGYNQPQHF.

The genes are TRBV28 and TRBJ2-2, with 7 bases matching TRBD1. This CDR3 is 13 amino acids long. Germline lookup yields CDR1 MDHEN and CDR2 SYDVKM. Unmatched junction bases numbered 1, after V lost 6 bases and J lost 3 bases. The CDR3 DNA follows: TGTGCCAGCAGCACAGGGGACACCGGGGAGCTGTTTTTT. It yields the protein CASSTGDTGELFF.

The rearrangement joins TRBV5-4 to TRBJ1-2; 11 bases fit TRBD1. The CDR3 covers 17 residues. In germline, CDR1 is SGHNT, CDR2 YYREEE (reference sequence). After removal of 5 bases from V and 6 bases from J, the junction contained 15 bases not matched to a gene. The CDR3 loop reads CASRTDRGLVYENGYTF. CDR3 DNA sequence: TGTGCCAGCAGAACGGACAGGGGGCTCGTTTACGAAAATGGCTACACCTTC.

The rearrangement joins TRBV5-8 to TRBJ2-5, with 7 bases fitting TRBD1. This CDR3 has 15 residues. The germline gives CDR1 SGHTS, CDR2 YDEGEE. V shed 4 bases and J 1 base; nucleotides not matched to a gene: 7. In nucleotides, the CDR3 is TGTGCCAGCAGCCCCGGGGACAGCCTCCAAGAGACCCAGTACTTC. It translates to CASSPGDSLQETQYF.

The chain employs TRBV18 and TRBJ1-2; D is unresolved. This CDR3 comprises 15 residues. CDR1 KGHSH and CDR2 LQKENI come from the germline V gene. Deletions cut 6 bases from V and 0 bases from J, with 14 bases between. CDR3 protein: CASSPDGLANYGYTF. In nucleotides, the CDR3 is TGTGCCAGCTCCCCGGACGGCTTAGCTAACTATGGCTACACCTTC. Full variable domain (missing parts from reference TRBV18 and TRBJ1-2): NAGVMQNPRHLVRRRGQEARLRCSPMKGHSHVYWYRQLPEEGLKFMVYLQKENIIDESGMPKERFSAEFPKEGPSILRIQQVVRGDSAAYFCASSPDGLANYGYTFGSGTRLTVV.

The chain joins TRBV18 to TRBJ1-1; 8 bases match TRBD1. V lost 4 bases, J lost 3 bases, and 4 bases stayed unmatched. The germline gives CDR1 KGHSH, CDR2 LQKENI. This CDR3 has 14 amino acids. DNA of the CDR3: TGTGCCAGCTCACTTTCGGACAGGGACACTGAAGCTTTCTTT. This gives the protein CASSLSDRDTEAFF.

V gene TRBV6-2 or TRBV6-3 combines with J gene TRBJ2-2, with 9 bases lining up with TRBD2. The CDR3 has 17 amino acids. Trimming cost V 0 bases and J 0 bases; bases outside gene matches: 2. The germline V gene has CDR1 MNHEY and CDR2 SVGEGT. This chain's CDR3 is CASSYSVAGANTGELFF. The CDR3 DNA reads TGTGCCAGCAGTTACTCGGTAGCGGGGGCGAACACCGGGGAGCTGTTTTTT.